A selection of T cell receptor beta chains follows, all from one sample in a study of T cells after posttransplantation cyclophosphamide. Measured with immunoSEQ multiplex PCR; TCRdb has only the in-frame clones, and not every one. The repertoire consists of about 7,200 clones, none detected only once. Sequenced here: PBMCs, sampled after allogeneic stem cell transplant with posttransplant cyclophosphamide. The receptors were sampled from a male patient in his fifties or sixties who received an allogeneic stem cell transplant from an unrelated donor, was CMV-positive, and had acute GVHD only. Some T cells may be graft donor cells. Both conserved end residues are part of each CDR3. A D gene is named only where the DNA matches it firmly. Size tells how often a clone was seen (once, few, many) or the class of an expanded clone, and some rows leave it out.

CDR3 protein: CASTSWSGRAPDTQYF
CDR3 DNA: TGTGCCAGTACGAGCTGGAGTGGGAGGGCCCCAGATACGCAGTATTTT
D gene: TRBD2
clone size: many
V gene: TRBV13
J gene: TRBJ2-3

CDR3 protein: CASSLEVGVAGNTIYF
CDR3 DNA: TGCGCCAGCAGCTTGGAGGTCGGGGTCGCTGGAAACACCATATATTTT
D gene: .
clone size: .
V gene: TRBV5-1
J gene: TRBJ1-3

CDR3 protein: CASSHPSMQSYNEQFF
CDR3 DNA: TGTGCCAGCAGCCACCCTAGCATGCAGTCCTACAATGAGCAGTTCTTC
D gene: .
clone size: many
V gene: TRBV5-8
J gene: TRBJ2-1

CDR3 protein: CASSLGGLVNEAFF
CDR3 DNA: TGCGCCAGCAGCTTAGGGGGTCTAGTAAATGAAGCTTTCTTT
D gene: .
clone size: many
V gene: TRBV5-1
J gene: TRBJ1-1

CDR3 protein: CASSLVGRGEAFF
CDR3 DNA: TGCGCCAGCAGCTTGGTCGGCAGAGGTGAAGCTTTCTTT
D gene: .
clone size: many
V gene: TRBV5-1
J gene: TRBJ1-1

CDR3 protein: CASSPLGGASYEQFF
CDR3 DNA: TGTGCCAGCAGTCCCCTCGGGGGAGCTTCCTATGAGCAGTTCTTC
D gene: .
clone size: many
V gene: TRBV6-6
J gene: TRBJ2-1

CDR3 protein: CASSGLAGGGEQYF
CDR3 DNA: TGTGCCAGCAGCGGACTAGCGGGAGGGGGTGAGCAGTACTTC
D gene: TRBD2
clone size: many
V gene: TRBV6-1
J gene: TRBJ2-7

CDR3 protein: CASSQMVGLGSEQFF
CDR3 DNA: TGTGCCAGCAGCCAGATGGTGGGACTAGGCAGTGAGCAGTTCTTC
D gene: TRBD2
clone size: few
V gene: TRBV11-2
J gene: TRBJ2-1

CDR3 protein: CASSPGADYGYTF
CDR3 DNA: TGTGCCAGCTCACCAGGGGCAGACTATGGCTACACCTTC
D gene: .
clone size: many
V gene: TRBV18
J gene: TRBJ1-2

CDR3 protein: CASSGLAGIYEQYF
CDR3 DNA: TGTGCCAGCAGCGGACTAGCGGGAATATACGAGCAGTACTTC
D gene: TRBD2
clone size: many
V gene: TRBV27
J gene: TRBJ2-7

CDR3 protein: CASKEWDKLSFVHF
CDR3 DNA: TGTGCCAGCAAGGAGTGGGACAAGCTCTCTTTTGTCCACTTC
D gene: .
clone size: .
V gene: TRBV28
J gene: TRBJ2-7

CDR3 protein: CASSVDSRGGADTQYF
CDR3 DNA: TGTGCCAGCAGCGTAGATAGCCGGGGGGGCGCAGATACGCAGTATTTT
D gene: TRBD2
clone size: few
V gene: TRBV9
J gene: TRBJ2-3

CDR3 protein: CASSWAGTSLTDTQYF
CDR3 DNA: TGTGCCAGCAGCTGGGCCGGGACTAGTCTCACAGATACGCAGTATTTT
D gene: TRBD2
clone size: .
V gene: TRBV11-2
J gene: TRBJ2-3

CDR3 protein: CASGRTGRNEQYF
CDR3 DNA: TGTGCCAGTGGGCGGACAGGGCGTAACGAGCAGTACTTC
D gene: TRBD1
clone size: many
V gene: TRBV2
J gene: TRBJ2-7

CDR3 protein: CASSFLTSGYGYTF
CDR3 DNA: TGTGCCAGCAGCTTTCTCACCAGCGGCTATGGCTACACCTTC
D gene: .
clone size: .
V gene: TRBV7-9
J gene: TRBJ1-2

CDR3 protein: CATSRDRVIGAYGYTF
CDR3 DNA: TGTGCCACCAGCAGAGATCGAGTCATTGGGGCCTATGGCTACACCTTC
D gene: .
clone size: many
V gene: TRBV15
J gene: TRBJ1-2

CDR3 protein: CAIGTGDTEAFF
CDR3 DNA: TGTGCCATCGGCACAGGTGACACTGAAGCTTTCTTT
D gene: .
clone size: medium-sized
V gene: TRBV10-3
J gene: TRBJ1-1

CDR3 protein: CASSQTGQTKRTQYF
CDR3 DNA: TGTGCCAGCAGCCAGACGGGACAGACAAAGAGGACCCAGTACTTC
D gene: TRBD1
clone size: .
V gene: TRBV7-9
J gene: TRBJ2-5

CDR3 protein: CASSPGTGFGNTIYF
CDR3 DNA: TGTGCCAGCAGCCCCGGGACAGGGTTCGGAAACACCATATATTTT
D gene: TRBD1
clone size: many
V gene: TRBV7-9
J gene: TRBJ1-3

CDR3 protein: CASSLTGRAQETQYF
CDR3 DNA: TGTGCCAGCAGTTTAACCGGGAGGGCCCAGGAGACCCAGTACTTC
D gene: TRBD2
clone size: few
V gene: TRBV28
J gene: TRBJ2-5

CDR3 protein: CASSAGTSGGPETQYF
CDR3 DNA: TGTGCCAGCTCAGCGGGGACTAGCGGGGGGCCAGAGACCCAGTACTTC
D gene: TRBD2
clone size: few
V gene: TRBV18
J gene: TRBJ2-5

CDR3 protein: CASKTRAEGNQPQHF
CDR3 DNA: TGTGCCAGCAAAACGCGGGCAGAAGGCAATCAGCCCCAGCATTTT
D gene: .
clone size: many
V gene: TRBV7-2
J gene: TRBJ1-5

CDR3 protein: CASSVRTEAFF
CDR3 DNA: TGTGCCAGCAGCGTACGGACAGAAGCTTTCTTT
D gene: .
clone size: many
V gene: TRBV5-6
J gene: TRBJ1-1

CDR3 protein: CATQTGGWNTGELFF
CDR3 DNA: TGTGCCACCCAAACAGGGGGTTGGAACACCGGGGAGCTGTTTTTT
D gene: TRBD1
clone size: many
V gene: TRBV2
J gene: TRBJ2-2

CDR3 protein: CASSSNKRRGVYEQYF
CDR3 DNA: TGTGCCAGCAGCTCCAACAAACGACGGGGGGTCTACGAGCAGTACTTC
D gene: TRBD2
clone size: many
V gene: TRBV11-2
J gene: TRBJ2-7

CDR3 protein: CASSPGLAGVLETQYF
CDR3 DNA: TGTGCCAGCAGTCCGGGACTAGCGGGGGTCCTGGAGACCCAGTACTTC
D gene: TRBD2
clone size: .
V gene: TRBV2
J gene: TRBJ2-5

CDR3 protein: CAWSVDGVGTDTQYF
CDR3 DNA: TGTGCCTGGAGTGTCGACGGGGTGGGCACAGATACGCAGTATTTT
D gene: .
clone size: many
V gene: TRBV30
J gene: TRBJ2-3

CDR3 protein: CASLQGLARNEQYF
CDR3 DNA: TGTGCCAGCCTCCAGGGACTAGCGAGGAACGAGCAGTACTTC
D gene: TRBD2
clone size: few
V gene: TRBV28
J gene: TRBJ2-7

CDR3 protein: CASSVVGGSGTEAFF
CDR3 DNA: TGTGCCAGCAGCGTAGTTGGGGGGAGCGGCACTGAAGCTTTCTTT
D gene: .
clone size: few
V gene: TRBV9
J gene: TRBJ1-1

CDR3 protein: CAGSSTGSDSPLHF
CDR3 DNA: TGTGCCGGCAGCTCGACAGGGTCAGATTCACCCCTCCACTTT
D gene: TRBD1
clone size: .
V gene: TRBV5-4
J gene: TRBJ1-6

CDR3 protein: CASRAGGARFNEQFF
CDR3 DNA: TGTGCCAGCAGGGCTGGGGGGGCCCGATTCAATGAGCAGTTCTTC
D gene: .
clone size: few
V gene: TRBV7-9
J gene: TRBJ2-1

CDR3 protein: CASSIWLAGAPLRYNEQFF
CDR3 DNA: TGTGCCAGCAGTATATGGCTAGCGGGGGCCCCCCTACGCTACAATGAGCAGTTCTTC
D gene: TRBD2
clone size: large
V gene: TRBV7-8
J gene: TRBJ2-1

CDR3 protein: CAISESDRPGNSPLHF
CDR3 DNA: TGTGCCATCAGTGAATCCGATCGTCCCGGGAACTCACCCCTCCACTTT
D gene: .
clone size: many
V gene: TRBV10-3
J gene: TRBJ1-6

CDR3 protein: CASSRNRVSGYTF
CDR3 DNA: TGTGCCAGCAGCCGCAACAGGGTATCTGGCTACACCTTC
D gene: .
clone size: many
V gene: TRBV14
J gene: TRBJ1-2

CDR3 protein: CASSRNPAGSDGYTF
CDR3 DNA: TGTGCCAGCAGCCGTAACCCGGCAGGGTCTGATGGCTACACCTTC
D gene: .
clone size: .
V gene: TRBV7-3
J gene: TRBJ1-2

CDR3 protein: CASSLAGATDTQYF
CDR3 DNA: TGTGCCAGCAGTCTCGCAGGGGCCACAGATACGCAGTATTTT
D gene: .
clone size: .
V gene: TRBV27
J gene: TRBJ2-3

CDR3 protein: CASILAGEQFF
CDR3 DNA: TGTGCCAGCATACTAGCCGGTGAGCAGTTCTTC
D gene: .
clone size: many
V gene: TRBV25-1
J gene: TRBJ2-1

CDR3 protein: CAIGSVYNEQFF
CDR3 DNA: TGTGCCATCGGTAGCGTTTACAATGAGCAGTTCTTC
D gene: .
clone size: many
V gene: TRBV10-3
J gene: TRBJ2-1